One TCR beta chain is described in this entry. V dropped 3 bases and J dropped 2 bases, with 10 bases sitting between them. This CDR3 region has 14 residues. These data come from a study of early T cells in non-severe SARS-CoV-2 infection. TCRdb re-called the 5' RACE reads through MiXCR, storing one row per CDR3 protein. The sample contains approximately 60,000 distinct CDR3 sequences, approximately 8.8% of which appear only once. Sequenced here: whole blood, sampled at baseline. This TCR came from an adult who was a healthcare worker with PCR-confirmed SARS-CoV-2 infection or an uninfected control (not recorded which). This chain uses TRBV12-3 or TRBV12-4 with TRBJ2-5; D is perhaps TRBD1 (5 bases). The CDR3 loop reads CASSFGAVQETQYF. The CDR3 DNA reads as TGTGCCAGCAGTTTTGGGGCGGTACAAGAGACCCAGTACTTC.